These T cell receptor beta chains were read from a single sample in a study of blood T cell repertoires in COVID-19. Using immunoSEQ multiplex PCR, the repertoire was profiled, and TCRdb retains in-frame clones only, with some absent. The sample carries more than 300,000 clones, more than 70% recorded once. Sequenced input: PBMCs or T cells enriched from blood (not recorded which). The source is a man aged 35-49 years in a cohort exposed to, infected with or recovered from COVID-19 (not recorded which). Each CDR3 is given with its conserved first and last residue. Each record gives: clone size, V gene, D gene, J gene, CDR3 DNA, CDR3 protein. A D gene is named only where the DNA matches it firmly. Not all rows give a size; the values are once, few, many and, for expanded clones, a class.

-	TRBV4-1	-	TRBJ2-5	TGCGCCAGCAGCCAAGGCAGGGGCCAAGAGACCCAGTACTTC	CASSQGRGQETQYF
-	TRBV7-9	-	TRBJ1-1	TGTGCCAGCAGCTCAGACTCGGCCAGGGAGGGGGCTGAAGCTTTCTTT	CASSSDSAREGAEAFF
-	TRBV30	TRBD1	TRBJ1-5	TGTGCCTGGAGGGGTCCGGGACAGGGGGTCTATAGCAATCAGCCCCAGCATTTT	CAWRGPGQGVYSNQPQHF
-	TRBV7-9	-	TRBJ1-1	TGTGCCAGCAGCTTAGAGGCGGGCCGGTACACTGAAGCTTTCTTT	CASSLEAGRYTEAFF
once	TRBV27	TRBD1	TRBJ2-3	TGTGCCAGCAGTCCTCCCCGGACAGGGATAAGGACAGATACGCAGTATTTT	CASSPPRTGIRTDTQYF
-	TRBV30	-	TRBJ1-6	TGTGCCTGGAGTACACAAGATAATTCACCCCTCCACTTT	CAWSTQDNSPLHF
-	TRBV5-4	TRBD1	TRBJ2-1	TGTGCCAGCAGCTTTAGGGGGCCCGGGATCAGCGAGCAGTTCTTC	CASSFRGPGISEQFF
-	TRBV28	-	TRBJ1-5	TGTGCCAGCAGTTTGGCGGGGCGGAATCAGCCCCAGCATTTT	CASSLAGRNQPQHF
-	TRBV19	-	TRBJ2-3	TGTGCCAGTAGTATAGCTTTTGGCGGGAAGAACACAGATACGCAGTATTTT	CASSIAFGGKNTDTQYF
-	TRBV30	TRBD1	TRBJ1-1	TGTGCCTGGAGTGTTGAGGGGGCTGGAGAAACTGAAGCTTTCTTT	CAWSVEGAGETEAFF
-	TRBV3-1/TRBV3-2	-	TRBJ2-7	TGTGCCAGCAGCCAGGGGGCGAGGGCCGAGCAGTACTTC	CASSQGARAEQYF
-	TRBV14	TRBD1	TRBJ1-1	TGTGCCAGCAGCCCCCGACAGGGATTGGCTTTCTTT	CASSPRQGLAFF
-	TRBV2	TRBD2	TRBJ2-4	TGTGCCAGCAGTTTAGCGGGAAGAGGATCTATTGCCAAAAACATTCAGTACTTC	CASSLAGRGSIAKNIQYF
-	TRBV6-5	-	TRBJ2-3	TGTGCCAGCACCGAAGGCCGGGGCACAGATACGCAGTATTTT	CASTEGRGTDTQYF
-	TRBV30	-	TRBJ2-1	TGTGCCTGGAGATTGGCGGGTGGGCAGTTCTTC	CAWRLAGGQFF
-	TRBV28	TRBD1	TRBJ2-7	TGTGCCAGCAGTTTAGCAGGACAGGGGAGCTACGAGCAGTACTTC	CASSLAGQGSYEQYF
once	TRBV11-3	-	TRBJ2-5	TGTGCCAGCAGCCAGGGCTCAGCGGGAGAGACCCAGTACTTC	CASSQGSAGETQYF
-	TRBV19	TRBD2	TRBJ2-1	TGTGCCAGTAGTCCGGGACTAGCGGACTACAATGAGCAGTTCTTC	CASSPGLADYNEQFF
-	TRBV28	TRBD1	TRBJ2-7	TGTGCCAGCAGTTCTACGGGACAGGGGGGTGGGGTCGAGCAGTACTTC	CASSSTGQGGGVEQYF
-	TRBV19	-	TRBJ1-2	TGTGCCAGCAAAAATGCCGGGACACCAAACTATGGCTACACCTTC	CASKNAGTPNYGYTF
-	TRBV27	TRBD1	TRBJ1-5	TGTGCCAGCAGTCAACAGGGGCCCGTTCAGCCCCAGCATTTT	CASSQQGPVQPQHF
-	TRBV4-1	-	TRBJ1-1	TGCGCCAGCAGCCATCCAGAGGGTCTGGTTGCTGAAGCTTTCTTT	CASSHPEGLVAEAFF
-	TRBV11-2	-	TRBJ1-1	TGTGCCAGCAGCTTAGATGAAAGTACAGGTTGGAACACTGAAGCTTTCTTT	CASSLDESTGWNTEAFF
-	TRBV4-2	-	TRBJ1-2	TGTGCCAGCAGCCAAGCACCTGGGCCCTATGGCTACACCTTC	CASSQAPGPYGYTF
-	TRBV4-1	TRBD1	TRBJ1-2	TGCGCCAGCAGCCAAGCCGCCGGCCCCACAGGGGGCTACAGTGGCTACACCTTC	CASSQAAGPTGGYSGYTF
-	TRBV28	TRBD1	TRBJ2-1	TGTGCCAGCCTCGGGACAGGGGTTTCGGGTGAGCAGTTCTTC	CASLGTGVSGEQFF
-	TRBV10-3	TRBD2	TRBJ2-1	TGTGCCATCAGTACTAGCGTAACGGCCTACAATGAGCAGTTCTTC	CAISTSVTAYNEQFF
-	TRBV6-1	-	TRBJ2-7	TGTGCCAGCAGTGAATCAGGGAGGTCCTACGAGCAGTACTTC	CASSESGRSYEQYF
-	TRBV5-8	-	TRBJ1-5	TGTGCCAGCAGCCCAAATCAGCCCCAGCATTTT	CASSPNQPQHF
-	TRBV29-1	TRBD1	TRBJ2-3	TGCAGCGTTGAGGACAGGGTGAGGTCCAGCACAGATACGCAGTATTTT	CSVEDRVRSSTDTQYF
once	TRBV7-8	TRBD1	TRBJ2-7	TGTGCCAGCAGCTCCCGGGACAGCCCTCCTGGGGAGCAGTACTTC	CASSSRDSPPGEQYF
once	TRBV28	-	TRBJ1-2	TGTGCCAGCAGTGTCCGGGGATACGGCTACACCTTC	CASSVRGYGYTF
few	TRBV2	-	TRBJ1-1	TGTGCCAGCAGTGAACAGGGGAGAGCTTTCTTT	CASSEQGRAFF
few	TRBV28	TRBD1	TRBJ1-1	TGTGCCAGCAGAACGGGACAGGGACTGAACACTGAAGCTTTCTTT	CASRTGQGLNTEAFF
-	TRBV11-3	TRBD2	TRBJ2-3	TGTGCCAGCAGCCCCAGGACTAGCGGGAGCCGCACAGATACGCAGTATTTT	CASSPRTSGSRTDTQYF
few	TRBV2	-	TRBJ1-6	TGTGCCAGCAGTGAATTGAGGGGAGGGGGTTATAATTCACCCCTCCACTTT	CASSELRGGGYNSPLHF
-	TRBV4-1	-	TRBJ2-7	TGCGCCAGCAGCCCGAGTGGAAGCGGCTTCTCCTACGAGCAGTACTTC	CASSPSGSGFSYEQYF
-	TRBV7-2	-	TRBJ2-1	TGTGCCAGCAGCTTAGTGGGCTTCTCCTACAATGAGCAGTTCTTC	CASSLVGFSYNEQFF
-	TRBV27	-	TRBJ1-6	TGTGCCAGCAGTTTGGCCAGGGGTCATTCACCCCTCCACTTT	CASSLARGHSPLHF
-	TRBV9	TRBD2	TRBJ2-1	TGTGCCAGCAGCCCCTCGACTAGCGGGACTAAGCAGTTCTTC	CASSPSTSGTKQFF
-	TRBV5-1	TRBD2	TRBJ2-1	TGCGCCAGCAGCCCTGGCCTAGCGGTCTTCGACAATGAGCAGTTCTTC	CASSPGLAVFDNEQFF
-	TRBV10-1	-	TRBJ2-7	TGCGCCAGCAGTGAAGGGGCGACGAGCTCCTACGAGCAGTACTTC	CASSEGATSSYEQYF
-	TRBV4-1	-	TRBJ1-2	TGCGCCAGCAGCCCGACAGCTAACTATGGCTACACCTTC	CASSPTANYGYTF
once	TRBV5-1	TRBD2	TRBJ2-3	TGCGCCAGCAGCCGCGGGACTAGCGGCAACCCCACCGACACAGATACGCAGTATTTT	CASSRGTSGNPTDTDTQYF
-	TRBV6-2/TRBV6-3	TRBD2	TRBJ2-7	TGTGCCAGCAGTTACGCGGGAGGAACGGACGAGCAGTACTTC	CASSYAGGTDEQYF
-	TRBV20-1	-	TRBJ1-5	TGCAGTGCTAGTTTTCAGGGAGGCCGCAGCAATCAGCCCCAGCATTTT	CSASFQGGRSNQPQHF
-	TRBV14	-	TRBJ1-6	TGTGCCAGCAGCCAAGAATCGCCCCTCCACTTT	CASSQESPLHF
few	TRBV11-3	TRBD2	TRBJ2-1	TGTGCCAGCAGCCGCGGGACTAGCGGGAGCGGTGAGCAGTTCTTC	CASSRGTSGSGEQFF